This section outlines one T cell receptor (beta chain) sequence together with its context. Antigen: not known. A multiplex PCR was run with 60 Vbeta primers and 13 Jbeta primers. Here immunoSEQ multiplex PCR was the method, and the copy in TCRdb shows in-frame clones only, minus some. Among about 100,000 clones listed, about 80% were seen once. This sample was taken from a study of cytomegalovirus exposure and HLA in healthy donors. Study observations and caveats: In a later analysis, HLA-associated beta chains showed higher expansion and lower generation probabilities than comparable chains. TCR beta sequences numbering 16,951 were associated with HLA alleles at 0.05 false discovery rate in a later analysis. Confirmation was obtained in vitro that a few CMV-associated chains are specific for CMV antigens.

The sequenced sample consisted of PBMCs. This clonotype was obtained from a female donor in good health and CMV-seropositive.

This CDR3 reads CASSWNDQGGRQFF. In DNA form, the CDR3 reads TGCGCCAGCAGCTGGAACGACCAGGGAGGAAGGCAGTTCTTC. The V and J genes are TRBV5-1 and TRBJ2-1; D is perhaps TRBD2 (6 bases). The CDR3 is made up of 14 amino acids. The V and J ends lost 3 bases and 12 bases respectively, with 19 bases between them. The germline V gene encodes CDR1 SGHRS and CDR2 YFSETQ.